The clone carrying this T cell receptor (beta chain) was counted between two and nine times. Antigen unknown. The use of a sample-barcoded 5' primer and a J-beta primer mix characterized a second PCR of about 7 to 12 cycles. Unique molecular identifiers of 12 random nucleotides labeled each cDNA. A single record per CDR3 protein comes from TCRdb applying MiXCR to the 5' RACE reads. The data contain around 1,600,000 distinct CDR3 sequences, 35% to 45% of them singletons. This record comes from a study of blood T cells in healthy people across ages. The wider study: Through template switching, about one barcoded beta molecule was captured per two T cells, as measured in model experiments. Study-level points and caveats: It was not possible, with unsorted PBMCs, to conclusively compare naive and antigen-experienced cells. Estimated diversity across one million T cells was deemed an underestimate.

This CDR3 spans 16 amino acids. The germline V gene has CDR1 SGHTA and CDR2 FQGNSA. V lost 5 bases, J lost 0 bases, and 15 bases lay in between. The V call is TRBV7-2, the J call TRBJ2-3, with no clear D. This clonotype was obtained from a woman under 30 in good health. The material sequenced was blood. CDR3 coding DNA: TGTGCCAGCAGCCAAGGATACGTGGCTAGCACAGATACGCAGTATTTT. Its protein product is CASSQGYVASTDTQYF.